These 5 T cell receptor beta chains were all obtained from the same sample, sequenced in a study of shared clonotypes between healthy human individuals. The assay was immunoSEQ multiplex PCR, and TCRdb's table has in-frame clones only and misses some. The repertoire holds nearly 750,000 clones, with 72% as singletons. Sequenced sample: memory CD4+ T cells sorted from blood. Regarding subset: CD45RA-negative fraction. Source of these receptors: a woman under 40 in good health.

The chain combines TRBV6-4 with TRBJ2-7; unclear D gene. Germline V gene lookup returns CDR1 MRHNA and CDR2 SNTAGT. Trimming removed 10 bases from V and 4 bases from J, with 17 bases in between. The CDR3 length is 13 residues. DNA of the CDR3: TGTGCCACAGCATCGGTGGGATCATACGAGCAGTACTTC. Amino acid sequence: CATASVGSYEQYF.

The rearrangement uses TRBV7-6 and TRBJ1-1; the D is unclear. The CDR3 is 15 amino acids. Trimming took off 1 base at V and 3 bases at J, with 12 bases between the two ends. Germline V gene lookup returns CDR1 SGHVS and CDR2 FNYEAQ. The CDR3 region is CASSLGRGTYTEAFF. CDR3 coding DNA: TGTGCCAGCAGCTTAGGTCGCGGCACTTACACTGAAGCTTTCTTT.

The chain joins TRBV28 to TRBJ1-3; D is uncertain. Deletions cut 6 bases from V and 0 bases from J, with 9 bases between. The V gene's germline CDR1 is MDHEN and CDR2 SYDVKM. The CDR3 has 14 amino acids. DNA for the CDR3: TGTGCCAGCAGGGCGCCATTCTCTGGAAACACCATATATTTT. Amino acids: CASRAPFSGNTIYF.

Worth noting for this clone: The sample carries other DNA sequences with the same CDR3. The chain has TRBV6-1 and TRBJ2-1, with no clear D. Germline CDR1 reads MNHNS; CDR2 reads SASEGT. V lost 8 bases to trimming and J lost 7 bases, with 9 bases between them. This CDR3 has 11 residues. The CDR3 bases are TGTGCCAGCTCCGGGCGAAATGAGCAGTTCTTC. Its protein is CASSGRNEQFF.

V gene TRBV7-9 combines with J gene TRBJ1-3, with a tentative D call TRBD1 (5 bases). Trimming removed 0 bases from V and 4 bases from J, with 16 bases in between. Germline CDR1 is SEHNR and CDR2 is FQNEAQ (reference sequence). This CDR3 has 17 residues. The CDR3, as DNA: TGTGCCAGCAGCTTAGCCAACTTGGGGGGGTCCGGAAACACCATATATTTT. Translating it yields CASSLANLGGSGNTIYF.